This is a list of T cell receptor beta chains from one sample in a study of multiple sclerosis patients with progressive multifocal leukoencephalopathy. Here immunoSEQ multiplex PCR was the method, and the copy in TCRdb shows in-frame clones only, minus some. The table records some 30,000 clones, 80% to 95% of them present only once. The sample taken for sequencing was PBMCs. These receptors all come from a man aged 25 to 45 with multiple sclerosis. CDR3s include the opening cysteine and the closing phenylalanine or tryptophan. A D gene is named only where the DNA matches it firmly. Some rows have no size entry. The others give once, few or many, or a class for an expanded clone.

D: -; V: TRBV5-1; J: TRBJ2-3; size: -; CDR3: CASSLEAPQLYTDTQYF; DNA: TGCGCCAGCAGCTTGGAGGCCCCACAATTATACACAGATACGCAGTATTTT
D: TRBD1; V: TRBV11-3; J: TRBJ2-2; size: -; CDR3: CASSSHRGTNTGELFF; DNA: TGTGCCAGCAGCTCCCACAGGGGAACGAACACCGGGGAGCTGTTTTTT
D: -; V: TRBV4-1; J: TRBJ2-1; size: -; CDR3: CASSQGGVGNEQFF; DNA: TGCGCCAGCAGCCAAGGTGGCGTCGGGAATGAGCAGTTCTTC
D: TRBD1; V: TRBV7-2; J: TRBJ1-2; size: -; CDR3: CASSQRGQLGYTF; DNA: TGTGCCAGCAGCCAGCGGGGACAGCTTGGCTACACCTTC
D: TRBD2; V: TRBV7-2; J: TRBJ2-2; size: -; CDR3: CASSYSGRARSGGELFF; DNA: TGTGCCAGCAGCTATAGCGGGAGGGCCCGGAGTGGCGGGGAGCTGTTTTTT
D: TRBD1; V: TRBV4-3; J: TRBJ2-1; size: -; CDR3: CASSPGTGSSYNEQFF; DNA: TGCGCCAGCAGCCCCGGGACAGGGAGCTCCTACAATGAGCAGTTCTTC
D: TRBD1; V: TRBV4-3; J: TRBJ1-5; size: -; CDR3: CASSHLTGASNQPQHF; DNA: TGCGCCAGCAGCCACCTGACAGGGGCAAGCAATCAGCCCCAGCATTTT
D: -; V: TRBV9; J: TRBJ2-5; size: -; CDR3: CASSVDGRRGPETQYF; DNA: TGTGCCAGCAGCGTAGACGGGCGGCGGGGGCCAGAGACCCAGTACTTC
D: -; V: TRBV18; J: TRBJ2-5; size: once; CDR3: CASSPNPGSLQETQYF; DNA: TGTGCCAGCTCACCAAACCCGGGATCCCTCCAAGAGACCCAGTACTTC
D: -; V: TRBV4-3; J: TRBJ2-7; size: once; CDR3: CASSQVGSTYEQYF; DNA: TGCGCCAGCAGCCAAGTTGGGTCTACGTACGAGCAGTACTTC
D: TRBD1; V: TRBV18; J: TRBJ1-2; size: -; CDR3: CASSPLPGQAIRSNYGYTF; DNA: TGTGCCAGCTCACCTTTACCGGGACAGGCCATCCGCTCTAACTATGGCTACACCTTC
D: TRBD2; V: TRBV4-3; J: TRBJ2-5; size: -; CDR3: CASSKGLAGGPGQETQYF; DNA: TGCGCCAGCAGCAAAGGACTAGCGGGAGGGCCGGGGCAAGAGACCCAGTACTTC
D: -; V: TRBV6-6; J: TRBJ1-1; size: once; CDR3: CASRAGTGMLSEAFF; DNA: TGTGCCAGCAGAGCCGGAACAGGGATGTTGAGTGAAGCTTTCTTT
D: -; V: TRBV30; J: TRBJ2-6; size: -; CDR3: CAWSVPGLSSGANVLTF; DNA: TGTGCCTGGAGTGTACCGGGACTGAGCTCTGGGGCCAACGTCCTGACTTTC
D: -; V: TRBV6-5; J: TRBJ2-5; size: -; CDR3: CASSYKGTQYF; DNA: TGTGCCAGCAGTTACAAAGGGACCCAGTACTTC
D: TRBD2; V: TRBV13; J: TRBJ2-3; size: -; CDR3: CASSLRPPAGGLSTDTQYF; DNA: TGTGCCAGCAGCCTCCGTCCCCCAGCGGGAGGCTTGAGCACAGATACGCAGTATTTT